Listed below are T cell receptor beta chains from one sample, sequenced in a study of cytomegalovirus exposure and HLA in healthy donors. Generated by immunoSEQ multiplex PCR, the TCRdb table keeps only in-frame clones and is missing some. The sample contains under 200,000 clones, 80% to 90% of which appear only once. The material sequenced was PBMCs. These receptors came from a woman in her thirties in good health and CMV-seronegative. Each CDR3 is given with its conserved first and last residue. The D gene is left open where the match is weak. For some rows the clone size is stated as once, few or many, or as a class when expanded; others skip it.

TRBD1	TRBV2	few	TRBJ1-5	CASTGQGPGPQHF	TGTGCCAGCACGGGACAGGGACCAGGGCCCCAGCATTTT
.	TRBV4-2	.	TRBJ2-3	CASSQGTRGAGDTQYF	TGTGCCAGCAGCCAAGGAACCCGGGGGGCGGGAGATACGCAGTATTTT
.	TRBV30	.	TRBJ2-3	CAWSAPEARTQYF	TGTGCCTGGAGTGCCCCTGAGGCCCGTACGCAGTATTTT
TRBD2	TRBV30	.	TRBJ2-7	CAWSIAGGAYEQYF	TGTGCCTGGAGTATAGCGGGCGGGGCCTACGAGCAGTACTTC
.	TRBV27	.	TRBJ2-7	CASSFSDYGDEQYF	TGTGCCAGCAGTTTTAGCGACTATGGGGACGAGCAGTACTTC
.	TRBV10-1	few	TRBJ1-2	CASSDSGNYGYTF	TGCGCCAGCAGTGATTCAGGGAACTATGGCTACACCTTC
.	TRBV9	.	TRBJ2-7	CASSAESSYEQYF	TGTGCCAGCAGCGCCGAGTCATCCTACGAGCAGTACTTC
TRBD2	TRBV7-2	.	TRBJ2-7	CASSLAPSGGTKQYF	TGTGCCAGCAGCTTAGCCCCTAGCGGGGGCACAAAGCAGTACTTC
TRBD1	TRBV9	.	TRBJ1-5	CASSADRAYQPQHF	TGTGCCAGCAGCGCTGACAGGGCCTATCAGCCCCAGCATTTT
TRBD2	TRBV25-1	once	TRBJ2-1	CASSVAGSTYNEQFF	TGTGCCAGCAGCGTAGCGGGGAGTACCTACAATGAGCAGTTCTTC
.	TRBV5-1	.	TRBJ1-1	CASSVEGGYDTEAFF	TGCGCCAGCAGCGTTGAGGGGGGGTATGACACTGAAGCTTTCTTT
TRBD2	TRBV7-6	.	TRBJ2-7	CASSLAPRLAGGRYEQYF	TGTGCCAGCAGCTTAGCGCCCCGACTAGCGGGAGGGCGGTACGAGCAGTACTTC
TRBD1	TRBV6-5	.	TRBJ1-1	CASSSVAGGLTEAFF	TGTGCCAGCAGTTCTGTGGCAGGGGGCCTCACTGAAGCTTTCTTT
TRBD1	TRBV7-2	.	TRBJ2-7	CASSSYPGQGVGEQYF	TGTGCCAGCAGCTCATATCCGGGACAGGGGGTTGGCGAGCAGTACTTC
.	TRBV28	once	TRBJ2-7	CASSPTGVLDEQYF	TGTGCCAGCAGTCCGACAGGAGTATTGGACGAGCAGTACTTC
.	TRBV9	.	TRBJ2-1	CASSVGHTITYNEQFF	TGTGCCAGCAGCGTAGGACACACCATTACCTACAATGAGCAGTTCTTC